The T cell receptor (beta chain) under discussion was sequenced for a study of early T cells in non-severe SARS-CoV-2 infection. There are many counts of this clonotype. In TCRdb, the 5' RACE reads were re-called with MiXCR into one record per CDR3 protein. This table has fewer than 55,000 distinct CDR3 sequences, 6% to 7% appearing once. This receptor was taken from an adult who was a healthcare worker with PCR-confirmed SARS-CoV-2 infection or an uninfected control (not recorded which). The specimen comprised whole blood, sampled at baseline.

CDR3 region: CASRTSGRAGNEQFF. The CDR3 region has the DNA TGTGCCAGCAGGACCAGCGGGAGGGCCGGCAATGAGCAGTTCTTC. The chain joins TRBV6-1 to TRBJ2-1; 10 bases agree with TRBD2. Germline V gene sequence: CDR1 MNHNS, CDR2 SASEGT. With V trimmed by 6 bases and J by 6 bases, 8 bases remained unmatched. The CDR3 is 15 residues long.